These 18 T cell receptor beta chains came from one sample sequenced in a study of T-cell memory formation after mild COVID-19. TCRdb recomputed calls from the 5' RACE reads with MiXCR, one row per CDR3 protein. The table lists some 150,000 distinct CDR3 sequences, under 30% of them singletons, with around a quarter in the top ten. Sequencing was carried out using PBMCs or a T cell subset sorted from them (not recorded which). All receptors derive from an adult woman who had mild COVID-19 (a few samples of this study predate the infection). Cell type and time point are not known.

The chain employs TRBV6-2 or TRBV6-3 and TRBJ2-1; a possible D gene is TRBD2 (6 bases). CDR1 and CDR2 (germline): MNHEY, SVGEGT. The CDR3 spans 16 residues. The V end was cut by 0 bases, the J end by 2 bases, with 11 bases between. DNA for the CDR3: TGTGCCAGCAGTTACTCACCGGGAGCCGCCTACAATGAGCAGTTCTTC. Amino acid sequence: CASSYSPGAAYNEQFF.

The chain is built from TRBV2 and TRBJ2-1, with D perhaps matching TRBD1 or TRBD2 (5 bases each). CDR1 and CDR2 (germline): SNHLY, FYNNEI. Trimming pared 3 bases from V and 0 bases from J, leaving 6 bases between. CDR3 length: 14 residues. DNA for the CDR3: TGTGCCAGCAGTGATGGGGGCTCCTACAATGAGCAGTTCTTC. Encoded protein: CASSDGGSYNEQFF.

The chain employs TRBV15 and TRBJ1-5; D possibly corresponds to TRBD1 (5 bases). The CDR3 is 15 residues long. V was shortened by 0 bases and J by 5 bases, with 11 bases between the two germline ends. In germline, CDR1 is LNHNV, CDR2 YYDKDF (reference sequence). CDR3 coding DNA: TGTGCCACCAGCAGAGATCGGGGACGATATCAGCCCCAGCATTTT. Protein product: CATSRDRGRYQPQHF.

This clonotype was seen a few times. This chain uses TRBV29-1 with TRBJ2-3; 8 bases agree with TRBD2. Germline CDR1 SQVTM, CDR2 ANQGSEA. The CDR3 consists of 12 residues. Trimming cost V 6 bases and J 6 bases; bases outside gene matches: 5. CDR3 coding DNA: TGCAGCGTACTCACTAGCGGCGATACGCAGTATTTT. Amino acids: CSVLTSGDTQYF.

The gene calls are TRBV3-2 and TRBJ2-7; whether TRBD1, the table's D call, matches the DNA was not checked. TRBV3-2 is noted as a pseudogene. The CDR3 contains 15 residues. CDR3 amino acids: CASMPDRAETYEQYF. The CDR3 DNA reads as TGTGCCAGCATGCCAGACAGGGCGGAGACCTACGAGCAGTACTTC.

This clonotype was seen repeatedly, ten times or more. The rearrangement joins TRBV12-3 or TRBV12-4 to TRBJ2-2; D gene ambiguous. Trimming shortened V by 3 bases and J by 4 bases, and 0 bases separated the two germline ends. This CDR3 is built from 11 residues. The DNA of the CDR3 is TGTGCCAGCAGTTTCACCGGGGAGCTGTTTTTT. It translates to CASSFTGELFF.

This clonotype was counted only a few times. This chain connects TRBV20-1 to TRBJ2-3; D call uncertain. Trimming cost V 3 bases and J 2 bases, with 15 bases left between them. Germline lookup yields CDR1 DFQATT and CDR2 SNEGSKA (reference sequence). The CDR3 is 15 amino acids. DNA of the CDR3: TGCAGTGCTAGGTGGCTGAGAGGATCCACAGATACGCAGTATTTT. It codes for CSARWLRGSTDTQYF.

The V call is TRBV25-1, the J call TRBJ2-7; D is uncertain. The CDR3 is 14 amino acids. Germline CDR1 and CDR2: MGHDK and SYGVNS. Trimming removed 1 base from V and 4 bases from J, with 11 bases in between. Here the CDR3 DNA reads TGTGCCAGCAGTGAATGGAAGGCCTCTTACGAGCAGTACTTC. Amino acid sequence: CASSEWKASYEQYF.

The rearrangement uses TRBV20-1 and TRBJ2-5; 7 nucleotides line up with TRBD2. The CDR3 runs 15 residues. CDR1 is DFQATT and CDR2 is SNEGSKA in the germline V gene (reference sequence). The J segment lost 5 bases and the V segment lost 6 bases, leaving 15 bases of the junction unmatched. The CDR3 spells CSARLFGEGPETQYF. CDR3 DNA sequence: TGCAGTGCAAGGCTTTTTGGGGAGGGCCCGGAGACCCAGTACTTC.

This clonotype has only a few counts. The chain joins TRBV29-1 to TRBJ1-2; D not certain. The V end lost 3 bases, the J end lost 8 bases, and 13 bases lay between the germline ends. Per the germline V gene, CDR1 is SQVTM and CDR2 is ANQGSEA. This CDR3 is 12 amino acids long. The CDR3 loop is CSVDLGFAGYTF. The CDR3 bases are TGCAGCGTTGATTTAGGGTTCGCGGGCTACACCTTC.

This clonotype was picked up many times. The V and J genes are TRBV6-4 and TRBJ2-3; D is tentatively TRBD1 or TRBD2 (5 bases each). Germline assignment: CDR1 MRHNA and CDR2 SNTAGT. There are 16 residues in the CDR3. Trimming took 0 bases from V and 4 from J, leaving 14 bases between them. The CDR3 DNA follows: TGTGCCAGCAGTGACTCGAGGGTAGGGGATGCAGATACGCAGTATTTT. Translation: CASSDSRVGDADTQYF.

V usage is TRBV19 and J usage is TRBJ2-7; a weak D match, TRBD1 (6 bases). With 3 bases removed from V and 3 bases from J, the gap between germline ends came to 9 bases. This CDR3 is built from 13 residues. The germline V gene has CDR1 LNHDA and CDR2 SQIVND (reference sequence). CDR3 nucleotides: TGTGCCAGTAGTATCACAGGGATCTACGAGCAGTACTTC. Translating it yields CASSITGIYEQYF.

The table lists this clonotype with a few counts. In DNA, the CDR3 is TGTGCCAGCAGGGGTAGCGGTTCAGATACGCAGTATTTT. This translates into CASRGSGSDTQYF. The gene calls are TRBV7-8 and TRBJ2-3; D is possibly TRBD2 (6 bases). Trimming took off 6 bases at V and 4 bases at J, with 11 bases between the two ends. The length of the CDR3 is 13 residues. Germline V gene sequence: CDR1 SGHVS, CDR2 FQNEAQ.

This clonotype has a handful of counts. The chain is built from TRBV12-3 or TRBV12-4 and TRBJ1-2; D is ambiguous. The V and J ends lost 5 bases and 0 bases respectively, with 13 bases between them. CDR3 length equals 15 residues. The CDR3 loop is CASSPGWEANYGYTF. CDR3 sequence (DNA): TGTGCCAGCAGTCCCGGTTGGGAAGCTAACTATGGCTACACCTTC.

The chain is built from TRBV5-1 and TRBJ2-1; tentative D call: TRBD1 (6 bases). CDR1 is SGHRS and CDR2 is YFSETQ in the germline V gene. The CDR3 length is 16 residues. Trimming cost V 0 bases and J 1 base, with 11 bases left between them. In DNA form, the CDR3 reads TGCGCCAGCAGCTTGGAAGGACAGAGATCCTACAATGAGCAGTTCTTC. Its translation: CASSLEGQRSYNEQFF.

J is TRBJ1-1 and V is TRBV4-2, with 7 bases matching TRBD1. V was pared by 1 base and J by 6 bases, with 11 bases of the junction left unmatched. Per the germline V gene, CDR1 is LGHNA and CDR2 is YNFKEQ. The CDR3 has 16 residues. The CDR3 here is CASSQVEGAGEAEAFF. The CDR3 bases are TGTGCCAGCAGCCAAGTGGAGGGGGCGGGGGAGGCTGAAGCTTTCTTT.

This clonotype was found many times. CDR3 region: CASSNIPGQGASEGYTF. CDR3 nucleotides: TGTGCCAGCAGCAATATCCCGGGACAGGGGGCGAGCGAAGGCTACACCTTC. The chain is built from TRBV7-9 and TRBJ1-2; 12 bases agree with TRBD1. There are 17 residues in the CDR3. The trim removed 5 bases at V and 8 bases at J, leaving 15 bases unmatched. Germline-derived CDR1 and CDR2 are SEHNR and FQNEAQ (reference sequence).

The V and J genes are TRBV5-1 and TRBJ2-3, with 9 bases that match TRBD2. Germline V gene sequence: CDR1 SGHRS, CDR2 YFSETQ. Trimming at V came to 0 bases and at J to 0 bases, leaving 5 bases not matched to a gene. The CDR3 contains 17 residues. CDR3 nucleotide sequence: TGCGCCAGCAGCTTGGGCGCTAGCGGGGATAGCACAGATACGCAGTATTTT. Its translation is CASSLGASGDSTDTQYF.